This T cell receptor beta chain was sequenced during a study of cytomegalovirus exposure and HLA in healthy donors (dated by TCRdb to the late 2010s). With regard to the full study: An earlier analysis of several hundred of the donors reported about 260 Gb of sequence data and about 120 million unique TCR beta sequences obtained from about 170 million T cells. An early release covering 550 to 650 HLA-typed donors comprised about 310 gigabases of sequencing data and tens of millions of unique TCR sequences. Among the roughly 390 genotyped donors, approximately 82% belonged to the genetic ancestry cluster associated with self-reported Caucasian donors. The study aimed to test whether cataloging public T cell receptors could reveal signatures of past pathogen exposure. The study used immunosequencing to profile the T cell repertoires of about 670 subjects and linked those repertoires to cytomegalovirus serostatus. Besides the first cohort of approximately 710 subjects, a separate validation cohort made up of 120 different subjects was used. To predict cytomegalovirus infection status, the study brought together high-throughput TCR immunosequencing, statistical association of individual TCRs with disease status, and machine learning. To study patterns of TCR occurrence, a later analysis re-analyzed previously published TCR beta repertoires from 550 to 800 donors and added high-resolution HLA genotyping. Rather than using new phenotypic data, the later analysis identified candidate immune exposures from TCR beta sequences and from how often those sequences occurred across donors. An earlier analysis of approximately 630 of the donors applied high-throughput TCR beta sequencing to assess whether each TCR beta V gene segment acted as functional or pseudogenic. Alongside the repertoire data, information on donor age, sex, ethnicity and CMV serostatus was compiled. Genome-wide SNP genotypes for about 55% of the 666 donors were used in a later genetic analysis, which treated that subset as a discovery cohort. All discovery cohort repertoires had been generated on a single sequencing platform. HLA typing covered class I and class II loci at four-digit resolution. Typing coverage varied by locus: roughly 620-640 donors for A, B, C, DRB1 and DQB1; under 550 for DQA1; 606 for DPA1; roughly 450 for DPB1. Several DR-DQ haplotypes were handled as single units for association and clustering because linkage in the cohort was strong. On average, about 200,000 unique TCR beta nucleotide sequences were sequenced per donor among 398 genotyped donors of the cohort, with 15% to 20% of those sequences being non-productive.

The cohort comprised 550 to 700 healthy bone marrow donors. All cohort members were sampled while nominally healthy, although unrecorded immune exposures were likely present. The donor was CMV seropositive and belonged to the group of around 300 seropositive cohort members. A peripheral blood sample was collected from each donor, and TCR beta sequencing was performed on peripheral blood mononuclear cells. The Qiagen DNeasy Blood Extraction Kit was used to extract genomic DNA from the blood cell samples. About this clone itself: Its target antigen remains unknown. Base qualities are not at hand, and no much larger clone is one base apart.

The library was made by the immunoSEQ multiplex PCR assay. For the multiplex PCR, a mixture combining 60 forward primers for TCR Vbeta segments and 13 reverse primers for TCR Jbeta segments was used. The CDR3 region of rearranged TCR beta genes was amplified from genomic DNA by a multiplex PCR assay. On the Illumina HiSeq System, the amplified TCR beta libraries were sequenced as 87-base-pair reads. The published analysis was carried out like this. In a later analysis, roughly 80 million unique TCR beta chains were counted across the 500 to 850 repertoires, and roughly 11 million of these chains were shared by at least two donors. Raw reads were error-corrected and collapsed into unique sequences by a nearest-neighbor algorithm in which closely related sequences were merged to remove PCR and sequencing errors. Alignment of CDR3 sequences to IMGT reference sequences was used to assign V, D and J gene segments. For a sequence to be retained, a match of at least six nucleotides was required to both a V gene segment and a J gene segment. A rearrangement counted as productive if the CDR3 had no stop codons and remained in frame with V and J, and every other rearrangement counted as non-productive. CDR3 was defined according to IMGT convention as the region running from the second conserved V-encoded cysteine to the conserved J-encoded phenylalanine. Sequences without an unambiguous match to a single V gene segment were excluded from the earlier analysis of 450 to 750 of the donors. In an earlier analysis of a few hundred of the donors, V segments were called functional above 56.7% productive rearrangements and were called segregating when the between-donor standard deviation exceeded 5%. A statistical classification framework was built to diagnose cytomegalovirus status from the catalog of TCR beta chain sequences. V and J gene assignment, in a later analysis, came from comparing TCR nucleotide sequences with IMGT/GENE-DB human TR gene sequences. The TCRdist pipeline was used in a later analysis to assign CDR3 sequences and most-parsimonious VDJ recombination scenarios. A later analysis defined each TCR beta chain by its CDR3 amino acid sequence plus V-gene family, and excluded reads lacking a unique V-gene family. As a way to deal with suspected cross-contamination and a sequencing artifact, a later analysis dropped 592 nucleotide sequences that were highly shared and had low generation probability. In a later analysis, a clonal expansion index for each public chain was calculated from normalized within-repertoire ranks of inferred template counts. In a later analysis, generation probabilities were computed using a VDJ recombination model fitted to out-of-frame rearrangements, and the results were checked against IGoR. Hypergeometric tests were used in a later analysis to score TCR-TCR, TCR-HLA and TCR-CMV co-occurrence, with a repertoire-size bias correction applied to the TCR pairs. To estimate false discovery rates, a later analysis permuted the HLA or CMV assignments 20 times. In a later analysis, co-occurring TCRs were grouped using DBSCAN, with TCRdist sequence similarity added in when clustering inside HLA-allele-positive subsets. Repertoires with fewer than 30,000 or more than 120,000 public chains were left out of co-occurrence clustering, as were about 5 repertoires with anomalous nucleotide sharing. As stored in TCRdb, this immuneACCESS dataset retains in-frame rearrangements with V and J assigned. A fraction of the clones does not appear; measured against another copy, unresolved V genes explain less than half of the discrepancy, and the remainder lacks a known reason. V, J and clone size reflect that table, while D and trimming were determined from the DNA. For this sample the table gives about 85,000 clones, of which over 70% were detected only once. 23% of the sample goes to the ten largest clones.

What the research found in general, with its limitations: Because counts were too low, roughly 17 rarely observed V segments, including chromosome 9 orphons, were left out of the earlier analysis of 587 of the donors. It was suggested by the authors that the approach could potentially be generalized to other disease states and immunological phenotypes. In a later analysis, HLA-associated TCR beta chains were found to be more clonally expanded and to have lower generation probabilities than equally common non-associated chains. HLA typing was unavailable for some donors at each locus, so association tests used only the typed subset. The 87-base-pair reads could not distinguish some IMGT-functional V segments, including TRBV6-2 and TRBV6-3, so those segments were excluded. For the cohort, immune exposure information was limited to CMV serostatus. Assigning TCR associations to individual alleles was difficult when HLA alleles, especially DR and DQ, strongly co-occurred. Most CMV-associated TCR beta chains appeared to be HLA-restricted in a later analysis, and the HLA associations seemed to be driven largely by CMV exposure. Most TCR sequences were seen in very few donors, while some public TCRs were found in many individuals. The classifier was reported to diagnose cytomegalovirus status with high specificity and sensitivity in both the original cohort and the validation cohort. In a later genetic analysis, a missense DCLRE1C variant was associated with V-gene and J-gene trimming of TCR beta chains, and the association was replicated in an independent cohort. In an earlier analysis of some 500 of the donors, most TCR beta V segments were observed in productive rearrangements about 87% or about 30% of the time, broadly matching IMGT annotations. A later genetic analysis reported fewer N-insertions in productive TCRs among donors in an Asian-associated ancestry cluster than the roughly 700-donor mean. A few of the identified cytomegalovirus-associated TCR beta chains were confirmed in vitro to be specific for cytomegalovirus antigens. The study listed 150 to 200 TCR beta chains as associated with cytomegalovirus. In a later analysis, some 18,000 TCR beta sequences were associated with specific HLA alleles at a false discovery rate of 0.05. A later analysis reported that several top co-occurrence clusters appeared linked to parvovirus B19, influenza, CMV and Epstein-Barr virus. A cluster of highly shared sequence variants was judged likely to be a technical artifact of the sequencing pipeline. The presence/absence analyses assumed that sequencing depth was roughly uniform across donors, and that assumption may not be true. Linkage disequilibrium might explain the correlated functional status among segregating V segments, but an unknown experimental factor could not be ruled out. In this cohort, only TCR beta chains were sequenced, and detectable features were limited by the absence of alpha or paired-chain data. A further reported finding was that TCR beta sequences accurately predicted the HLA-A and HLA-B alleles for most subjects in the first cohort. In a later analysis, TCR association rates were found to vary across HLA loci, with the most associated TCRs seen for DRB1 alleles and the fewest for HLA-C alleles.

In the germline V gene, CDR1 corresponds to SGDLS and CDR2 to YYNGEE. The CDR3 spans 14 residues, from the cysteine through the phenylalanine. Here the CDR3 DNA is all that survives: 42 bases in frame from base 1. The germline ends are 15 bases apart after V is trimmed by 1 base and J by 7 bases. This sequence originates from a woman aged 50 to 60 in good health and CMV-seropositive. The sequence is built from TRBV9 and TRBJ2-7; matching of 5 bases hints at TRBD2 as the D gene. Sequences were obtained from PBMCs. CDR3 sequence: CASSVNQLTGEQYF. The DNA sequence is TGTGCCAGCAGCGTAAATCAGTTAACGGGGGAGCAGTACTTC.